The 16 T cell receptor beta chains listed next were all sequenced from one sample in a study of T cells after yellow fever vaccination. Using its own MiXCR run on the 5' RACE reads, TCRdb lists one record per CDR3 protein. The data show 95,000 to 150,000 distinct CDR3 sequences, 7.4% seen once. The specimen was CD4+ T cells sorted from PBMCs, collected around 10 days after the first yellow fever vaccination. The receptors shown here come from a man aged 18 to 29 who received the YFV17D yellow fever vaccine.

The chain carries TRBV7-2 and TRBJ1-1, with D uncertain. The CDR3 runs 15 residues. V lost 3 bases, J lost 0 bases, and 11 bases lay in between. The germline CDR1 and CDR2 sequences are SGHTA and FQGNSA. The CDR3: CASSFNGIMNTEAFF. CDR3 in DNA: TGTGCCAGCAGCTTTAACGGGATTATGAACACTGAAGCTTTCTTT.

J is TRBJ2-1 and V is TRBV11-2, with TRBD2 matching 10 bases. V was pared by 0 bases and J by 6 bases, with 11 bases of the junction left unmatched. Germline-derived CDR1 and CDR2 are SGHAT and FQNNGV. The CDR3 covers 18 residues. CDR3 loop: CASSLDQGGTSAGNEQFF. CDR3 sequence (DNA): TGTGCCAGCAGCTTAGATCAGGGAGGGACTAGCGCGGGCAATGAGCAGTTCTTC.

This clonotype was found many times. V gene TRBV6-6 combines with J gene TRBJ2-5, with D unresolved. Per the germline V gene, CDR1 is MNHNY and CDR2 is SVGAGI (reference sequence). The CDR3 extends over 11 amino acids. With 3 bases removed from V and 7 bases from J, the gap between germline ends came to 6 bases. The CDR3 bases are TGTGCCAGCAGTTATGAAGCGACCCAGTACTTC. It codes for CASSYEATQYF.

V and J are TRBV9 and TRBJ2-1, with TRBD2 matching 8 bases. In germline, CDR1 is SGDLS, CDR2 YYNGEE. Trimming removed 0 bases from V and 7 bases from J; junction bases left unmatched: 3. CDR3 length equals 14 residues. The CDR3 loop reads CASSVGRGVNEQFF. DNA for the CDR3: TGTGCCAGCAGCGTAGGGCGGGGGGTAAATGAGCAGTTCTTC.

In its sample, this clonotype was seen many times. The V gene is TRBV29-1, the J gene TRBJ1-2; D perhaps matches TRBD1 (5 bases). The CDR3 runs 13 residues. V lost 2 bases and J 4 bases, leaving 11 bases between the germline ends. Germline V CDR1 and CDR2: SQVTM, ANQGSEA. In DNA, the CDR3 is TGCAGCGTTGAATGGCAGGGAGGCTATGGCTACACCTTC. This translates into CSVEWQGGYGYTF.

At least ten counts were recorded for this clonotype. The chain couples TRBV7-2 to TRBJ2-1; the D gene is possibly TRBD2 (6 bases). Trimming left V 5 bases short and J 8 bases short, with 16 bases between. The CDR3 is 14 amino acids. CDR1 is SGHTA and CDR2 is FQGNSA in the germline V gene. As DNA, the CDR3 is TGTGCCAGCAGCCCCGGAGGGGATTTCGATGAGCAGTTCTTC. This translates into CASSPGGDFDEQFF.

This clonotype was seen at least ten times. J is TRBJ1-5 and V is TRBV4-1; 10 bases are shared with TRBD1. The CDR3 is 16 residues long. The germline CDR1 and CDR2 sequences are MGHRA and YSYEKL. V gave up 3 bases and J gave up 3 bases; unmatched junction bases: 5. The CDR3, as DNA: TGCGCCAGCAGCCAGGGAGGGACAGGGGTCAATCAGCCCCAGCATTTT. Its protein product is CASSQGGTGVNQPQHF.

This clonotype has ten or more counts. The V and J genes are TRBV20-1 and TRBJ1-5; TRBD1 might be the D (6 bases). Looked up from germline, CDR1 is DFQATT and CDR2 is SNEGSKA (reference sequence). V lost 6 bases and J lost 6, with 15 bases in between. The CDR3 spans 13 residues. CDR3 loop: CSATTGIGQPQHF. The CDR3 DNA is TGCAGTGCAACTACAGGGATCGGTCAGCCCCAGCATTTT.

This clonotype was observed at least ten times. This sequence joins TRBV5-1 and TRBJ1-1; 7 positions agree with TRBD1. CDR3 length equals 15 residues. Germline CDR1 SGHRS, CDR2 YFSETQ. The V gene end was trimmed by 2 bases and the J gene end by 4 bases; junction bases not matched to a gene: 8. In DNA form, the CDR3 reads TGCGCCAGCAGCTTCTTCAGGGGGAGGGGCACTGAAGCTTTCTTT. Translating it yields CASSFFRGRGTEAFF.

This clonotype showed up many times. The chain uses TRBV7-9 and TRBJ2-3; TRBD1 aligns across 8 bases. From germline, CDR1 is SEHNR and CDR2 FQNEAQ (reference sequence). V lost 3 bases, J lost 5 bases, and 4 bases stayed unmatched. CDR3 length equals 14 residues. CDR3 DNA sequence: TGTGCCAGCAGCTTCCAGGGGGCCGGAGATACGCAGTATTTT. It specifies CASSFQGAGDTQYF.

The table lists this clonotype with many counts. The chain combines TRBV27 with TRBJ2-3; D is unresolved. There are 13 residues in the CDR3. Trimming removed 4 bases at V and 10 bases at J, with 15 bases between. CDR1 MNHEY and CDR2 SMNVEV come from the germline V gene (reference sequence). The CDR3: CASSYMTVGAQYF. CDR3 in DNA: TGTGCCAGCAGTTATATGACGGTTGGTGCGCAGTATTTT.

This clonotype was counted between two and nine times. The gene calls are TRBV20-1 and TRBJ1-6; D may be TRBD1 (5 bases). The V gene's germline CDR1 is DFQATT and CDR2 SNEGSKA (reference sequence). The CDR3 extends over 15 amino acids. V was pared by 3 bases and J by 8 bases, with 17 bases between. In DNA, the CDR3 is TGCAGTGCTAGTCGGTCCGGGGCTCTGGATTCACCCCTCCACTTT. Amino acid sequence: CSASRSGALDSPLHF.

This clonotype has ten or more counts. The chain recombines TRBV18 with TRBJ2-6; perhaps TRBD1 as D (5 bases). Germline V lookup: CDR1 KGHSH, CDR2 LQKENI. The ends were cut back, 5 bases at V and 4 bases at J, with 15 bases in the middle. This CDR3 has 16 amino acids. The chain's CDR3 is CASSSGWVSGANVLTF. CDR3 coding DNA: TGTGCCAGCTCATCAGGGTGGGTCTCCGGGGCCAACGTCCTGACTTTC.

This clonotype came up many times. The CDR3 DNA is TGTGCCAGCAGTCCTCCGCCGGGACAGGTTGACCGGGCGCAGTATTTT. It codes for CASSPPPGQVDRAQYF. The V gene is TRBV12-3 or TRBV12-4, the J gene TRBJ2-3; 8 nucleotides align to TRBD1. The CDR3 length is 16 residues. V dropped 5 bases and J dropped 10; count of bases not matched to a gene: 17.

In this sample, this clonotype turned up many times. The CDR3 DNA reads as TGCGCCAGCAGCCCGGCCCGGGACAGAAAAAGGCGATCCCCCTATGGCTACACCTTC. Its protein product is CASSPARDRKRRSPYGYTF. The rearrangement uses TRBV5-1 and TRBJ1-2, with 7 bases matching TRBD1. This CDR3 is built from 19 residues. Germline CDR1 and CDR2: SGHRS and YFSETQ. Losses at the gene ends were 4 bases for V and 4 bases for J; bases not matched to a gene: 22.

This clonotype has at least ten counts. V usage is TRBV7-2 and J usage is TRBJ2-1; D uncertain. The CDR3 totals 16 residues. Deletions cut 3 bases from V and 4 bases from J, with 16 bases between. Germline V CDR1 and CDR2: SGHTA, FQGNSA. The CDR3 DNA reads TGTGCCAGCAGCTTGTTTCCCGGTACAGTATACAATGAGCAGTTCTTC. It codes for CASSLFPGTVYNEQFF.